Here is one T cell receptor beta chain with its context. Antigen specificity is unknown. Cells sorted as Tregs were CD4+, CD25+ and CD127-/low. Constant-region reverse primers amplified full-length variable regions, followed by semi-nested Nested Universal Primer A PCR. Each CDR3 protein is one row after TCRdb ran MiXCR on the 5' RACE reads. The repertoire holds about 42,000 distinct CDR3 sequences, with about 20% as singletons. Study-wide points: Tumor-infiltrating Treg TCR alpha and beta sequences overlapped most with tumor naive CD4+ T cells, then blood naive.

The CDR3 contains 14 residues. Germline CDR1 and CDR2: SGHTA and FQGNSA. V lost 5 bases to trimming and J lost 15 bases, with 23 bases between them. This chain links TRBV7-2 with TRBJ2-1; D is possibly TRBD1 or TRBD2 (7 bases each). The sequence came from a female donor with breast cancer. Sequencing used Tregs sorted from blood. CDR3 sequence reads: CASSPPRGGGTPFF. Written as DNA, the CDR3 is TGTGCCAGCAGCCCGCCCAGGGGGGGCGGGACGCCGTTCTTC.